This T cell receptor (beta chain) was captured in a study of cytomegalovirus exposure and HLA in healthy donors. This clone has only one observation. The protocol was immunoSEQ multiplex PCR, while the TCRdb copy is restricted to in-frame clones and leaves out a portion. The sample holds roughly 130,000 clones; about 90% are singletons and the top ten take 1.4%. Donors came from a validation cohort of 90 to 150 subjects, distinct from the first 666-subject cohort. The CDR3 consists of 14 residues. Germline assignment: CDR1 SNHLY and CDR2 FYNNEI. V lost 7 bases, J lost 7 bases, and 16 bases lay in between.

The V call is TRBV2, the J call TRBJ1-4, with D uncertain. Sequences were obtained from PBMCs. The receptor was derived from a man aged 30 to 39 in good health and CMV-seronegative. The CDR3 DNA is TGTGCCAGCAAAAGGTTTAGGGAGCGTGAAAAACTGTTTTTT. This sequence encodes CASKRFREREKLFF.